This TCR beta chain was documented in a study of cytomegalovirus exposure and HLA in healthy donors. The junction had 5 bases not matched to a gene; V was cut back by 5 bases and J by 4 bases. Per the germline V gene, CDR1 is MNHEY and CDR2 is SVGAGI. The CDR3 loop spans 15 amino acids. TCRdb's table, derived via immunoSEQ multiplex PCR, lists solely in-frame clones and lacks some. Among about 130,000 clones listed, approximately 82% were seen once. The chain combines TRBV6-5 with TRBJ1-3, with 10 bases matching TRBD1. The receptor's source is a young man in good health and CMV-seropositive. Sequencing was performed on PBMCs. CDR3 nucleotides: TGTGCCAGCAGTCTGGGACAGGGGTACGGAAACACCATATATTTT. Encoded protein: CASSLGQGYGNTIYF.